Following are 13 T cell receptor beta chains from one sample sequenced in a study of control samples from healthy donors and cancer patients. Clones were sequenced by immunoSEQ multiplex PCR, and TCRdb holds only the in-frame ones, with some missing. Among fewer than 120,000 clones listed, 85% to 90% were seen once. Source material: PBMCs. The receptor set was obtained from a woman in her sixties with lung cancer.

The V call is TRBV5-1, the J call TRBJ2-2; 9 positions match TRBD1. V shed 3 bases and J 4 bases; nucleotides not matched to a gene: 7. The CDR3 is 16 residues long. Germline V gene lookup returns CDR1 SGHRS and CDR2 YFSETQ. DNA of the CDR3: TGCGCCAGCAGCTCTCCGGGACAGGGTATCACCGGGGAGCTGTTTTTT. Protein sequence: CASSSPGQGITGELFF. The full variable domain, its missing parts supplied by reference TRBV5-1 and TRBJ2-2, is KAGVTQTPRYLIKTRGQQVTLSCSPISGHRSVSWYQQTPGQGLQFLFEYFSETQRNKGNFPGRFSGRQFSNSRSEMNVSTLELGDSALYLCASSSPGQGITGELFFGEGSRLTVL.

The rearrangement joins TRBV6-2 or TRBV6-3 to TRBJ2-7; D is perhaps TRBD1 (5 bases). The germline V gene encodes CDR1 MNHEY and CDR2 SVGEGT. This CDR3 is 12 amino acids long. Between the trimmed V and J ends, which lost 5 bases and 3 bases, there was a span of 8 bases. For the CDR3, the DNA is TGTGCCAGCAGTCGACAGATCTACGAGCAGTACTTC. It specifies CASSRQIYEQYF.

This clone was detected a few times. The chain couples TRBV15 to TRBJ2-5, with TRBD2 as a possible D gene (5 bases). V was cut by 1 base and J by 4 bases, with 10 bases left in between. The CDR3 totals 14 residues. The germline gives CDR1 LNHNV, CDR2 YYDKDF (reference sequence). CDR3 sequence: CATSRGGSGETQYF. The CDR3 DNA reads TGTGCCACCAGCAGAGGTGGCAGCGGAGAGACCCAGTACTTC. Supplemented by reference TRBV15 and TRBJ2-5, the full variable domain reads DAMVIQNPRYQVTQFGKPVTLSCSQTLNHNVMYWYQQKSSQAPKLLFHYYDKDFNNEADTPDNFQSRRPNTSFCFLDIRSPGLGDTAMYLCATSRGGSGETQYFGPGTRLLVL.

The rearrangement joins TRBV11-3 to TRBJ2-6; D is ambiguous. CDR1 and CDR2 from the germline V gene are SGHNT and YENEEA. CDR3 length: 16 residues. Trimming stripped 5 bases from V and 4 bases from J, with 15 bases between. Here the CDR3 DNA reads TGTGCCAGCAGCCCGAATAGAGATCCGGGGGCCAACGTCCTGACTTTC. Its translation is CASSPNRDPGANVLTF.

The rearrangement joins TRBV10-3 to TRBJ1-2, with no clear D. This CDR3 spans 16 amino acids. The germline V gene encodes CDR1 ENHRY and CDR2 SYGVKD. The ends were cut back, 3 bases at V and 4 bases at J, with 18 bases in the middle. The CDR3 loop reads CAISDNLETLGYGYTF. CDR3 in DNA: TGTGCCATCAGTGACAATTTAGAGACATTGGGCTATGGCTACACCTTC.

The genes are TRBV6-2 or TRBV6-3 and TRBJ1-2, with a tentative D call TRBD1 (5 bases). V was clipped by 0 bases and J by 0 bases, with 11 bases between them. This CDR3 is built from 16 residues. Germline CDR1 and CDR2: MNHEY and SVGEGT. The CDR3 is CASSYSDRLPNYGYTF. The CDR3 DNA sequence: TGTGCCAGCAGTTACTCCGACAGACTCCCTAACTATGGCTACACCTTC.

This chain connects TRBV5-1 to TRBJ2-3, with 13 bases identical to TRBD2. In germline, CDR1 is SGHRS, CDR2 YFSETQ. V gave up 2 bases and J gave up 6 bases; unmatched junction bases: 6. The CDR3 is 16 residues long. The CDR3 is CASSFQLAGGLDTQYF. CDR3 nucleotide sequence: TGCGCCAGCAGCTTCCAACTAGCGGGAGGGCTGGATACGCAGTATTTT. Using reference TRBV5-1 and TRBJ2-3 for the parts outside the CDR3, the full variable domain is KAGVTQTPRYLIKTRGQQVTLSCSPISGHRSVSWYQQTPGQGLQFLFEYFSETQRNKGNFPGRFSGRQFSNSRSEMNVSTLELGDSALYLCASSFQLAGGLDTQYFGPGTRLTVL.

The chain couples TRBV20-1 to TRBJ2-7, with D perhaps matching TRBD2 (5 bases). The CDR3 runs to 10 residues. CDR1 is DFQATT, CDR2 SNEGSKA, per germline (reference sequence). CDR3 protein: CREGFNEQYF. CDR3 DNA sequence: TGCAGAGAGGGCTTTAACGAGCAGTACTTC.

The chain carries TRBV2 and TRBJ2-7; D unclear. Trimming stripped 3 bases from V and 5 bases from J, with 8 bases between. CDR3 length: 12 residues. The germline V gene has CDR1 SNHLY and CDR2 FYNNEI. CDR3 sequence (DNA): TGTGCCAGCAGTGAGCAGACTCACGAGCAGTACTTC. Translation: CASSEQTHEQYF.

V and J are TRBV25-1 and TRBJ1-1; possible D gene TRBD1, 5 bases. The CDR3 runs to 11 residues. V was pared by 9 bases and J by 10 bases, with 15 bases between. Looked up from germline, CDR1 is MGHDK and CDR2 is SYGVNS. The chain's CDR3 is CASESLGGAFF. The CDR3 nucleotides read TGTGCCAGTGAAAGTCTCGGGGGAGCTTTCTTT.

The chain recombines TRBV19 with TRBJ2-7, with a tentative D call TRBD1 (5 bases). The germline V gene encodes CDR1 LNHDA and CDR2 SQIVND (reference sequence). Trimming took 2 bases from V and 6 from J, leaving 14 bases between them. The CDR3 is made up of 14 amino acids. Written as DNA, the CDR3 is TGTGCCAGTAGTATAAACGTGGGGCCTTCCGAGCAGTACTTC. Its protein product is CASSINVGPSEQYF.

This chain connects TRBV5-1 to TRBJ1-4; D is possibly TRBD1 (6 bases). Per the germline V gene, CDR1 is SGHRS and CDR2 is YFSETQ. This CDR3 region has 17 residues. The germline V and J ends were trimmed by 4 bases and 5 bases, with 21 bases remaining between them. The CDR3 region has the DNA TGCGCCAGCAGCCGAAGTCTAAACAGGGAGGAAAATGAAAAACTGTTTTTT. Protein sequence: CASSRSLNREENEKLFF.

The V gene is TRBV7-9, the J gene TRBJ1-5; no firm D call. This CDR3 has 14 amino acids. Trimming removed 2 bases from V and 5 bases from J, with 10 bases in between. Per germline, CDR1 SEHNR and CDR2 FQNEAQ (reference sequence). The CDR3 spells CASSLPPAHQPQHF. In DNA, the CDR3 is TGTGCCAGCAGCTTACCCCCGGCCCATCAGCCCCAGCATTTT.